The 17 T cell receptor beta chains in this list originate from one sample, sequenced in a study of shared clonotypes between healthy human individuals. Measured with immunoSEQ multiplex PCR; TCRdb has only the in-frame clones, and not every one. Seen here are approximately 1,500,000 clones, roughly 96% observed once, and the top ten hold 1.2%. The sample consisted of naive CD4+ T cells sorted from blood. Subset here: CD45RA+ positively selected. The receptor source for this set is a man aged 25 to 40 in good health.

The V gene is TRBV7-2, the J gene TRBJ1-1; D gene unclear. Trimming took 4 bases from V and 0 from J, leaving 9 bases between them. Germline CDR1 reads SGHTA; CDR2 reads FQGNSA. The CDR3 runs to 14 residues. CDR3: CASSSDYMNTEAFF. CDR3 DNA: TGTGCCAGCAGCTCGGACTACATGAACACTGAAGCTTTCTTT. The full variable domain, completed using reference TRBV7-2 and TRBJ1-1, is GAGVSQSPSNKVTEKGKDVELRCDPISGHTALYWYRQSLGQGLEFLIYFQGNSAPDKSGLPSDRFSAERTGGSVSTLTIQRTQQEDSAVYLCASSSDYMNTEAFFGQGTRLTVV.

This clone was picked up one time. The chain has TRBV30 and TRBJ2-7, with 8 bases identical to TRBD2. The ends lost 3 bases at V and 1 base at J; junction bases unmatched: 11. This CDR3 region has 16 residues. Germline loops: CDR1 GTSNPN, CDR2 SVGIG (reference sequence). CDR3 DNA: TGTGCCTGGAGCAGAGCTAGCGGGTCCGGGTCCTACGAGCAGTACTTC. This gives the protein CAWSRASGSGSYEQYF.

The chain joins TRBV4-3 to TRBJ2-5, with D possibly matching TRBD2 (5 bases). With 6 bases removed from V and 5 bases from J, the gap between germline ends came to 16 bases. Looked up from germline, CDR1 is LGHNA and CDR2 is YSLEER. This CDR3 has 14 amino acids. CDR3 amino acids: CASRQRGSTETQYF. DNA for the CDR3: TGCGCCAGCAGACAACGGGGATCAACGGAGACCCAGTACTTC.

The gene calls are TRBV28 and TRBJ1-5; 9 bases align to TRBD1. Losses at the gene ends were 1 base for V and 5 bases for J; bases not matched to a gene: 6. The germline V gene has CDR1 MDHEN and CDR2 SYDVKM. The CDR3 loop spans 16 amino acids. CDR3 loop: CASSLSGTGRDQPQHF. CDR3 nucleotides: TGTGCCAGCAGTTTATCCGGGACAGGGCGGGATCAGCCCCAGCATTTT.

This rearrangement joins TRBV27 to TRBJ1-2; a possible D gene is TRBD1 (5 bases). The CDR3 length is 15 residues. Germline-derived CDR1 and CDR2 are MNHEY and SMNVEV (reference sequence). V was clipped by 1 base and J by 5 bases, with 14 bases between them. CDR3 loop: CASSLLSTGQYGYTF. The DNA of the CDR3 is TGTGCCAGCAGTTTATTAAGTACAGGACAATATGGCTACACCTTC.

The rearrangement links TRBV6-6 to TRBJ1-5; 8 nucleotides line up with TRBD1. The germline V gene encodes CDR1 MNHNY and CDR2 SVGAGI (reference sequence). Trimming at V came to 2 bases and at J to 3 bases, leaving 6 bases not matched to a gene. There are 16 residues in the CDR3. CDR3 bases: TGTGCCAGCAGTTACCAGGGGGCGGGTCCCAATCAGCCCCAGCATTTT. It translates to CASSYQGAGPNQPQHF.

This chain links TRBV7-9 with TRBJ2-2, with D perhaps matching TRBD1 (6 bases). The CDR3 sequence is 12 residues long. The germline gives CDR1 SEHNR, CDR2 FQNEAQ (reference sequence). V was shortened by 5 bases and J by 6 bases, with 7 bases between the two germline ends. CDR3 in DNA: TGTGCCAGCAGCAACAGGGCCGGGGAGCTGTTTTTT. This gives the protein CASSNRAGELFF. Supplemented by reference TRBV7-9 and TRBJ2-2, the full variable domain reads DTGVSQNPRHKITKRGQNVTFRCDPISEHNRLYWYRQTLGQGPEFLTYFQNEAQLEKSRLLSDRFSAERPKGSFSTLEIQRTEQGDSAMYLCASSNRAGELFFGEGSRLTVL.

The rearrangement uses TRBV19 and TRBJ1-5; TRBD1 is a possible D gene (5 bases). Germline values: CDR1 LNHDA, CDR2 SQIVND (reference sequence). V was pared by 3 bases and J by 2 bases, with 17 bases between. There are 17 residues in the CDR3. DNA for the CDR3: TGTGCCAGTAGTATGGGGAGGGGCAGGGTTGGCAATCAGCCCCAGCATTTT. This sequence encodes CASSMGRGRVGNQPQHF.

The V call is TRBV25-1, the J call TRBJ1-6; the D gene is possibly TRBD1 (5 bases). The CDR3 runs to 13 residues. The V gene lost 7 bases and the J gene lost 9 bases, with 13 bases spanning the gap. Germline V CDR1 and CDR2: MGHDK, SYGVNS. CDR3 amino acids: CASKGTGGSPLHF. CDR3 sequence (DNA): TGTGCCAGCAAGGGGACGGGTGGTTCACCCCTCCACTTT.

The rearrangement joins TRBV4-3 to TRBJ1-2; D may be TRBD1 (6 bases). CDR3 size: 16 residues. Germline V gene data show CDR1 as LGHNA and CDR2 as YSLEER. V lost 1 base to trimming and J lost 3 bases, with 15 bases between them. The CDR3 protein is CASSQAHLDSYYGYTF. CDR3 bases: TGCGCCAGCAGCCAAGCCCACCTGGACAGTTACTATGGCTACACCTTC.

This clone was recorded once. The gene calls are TRBV29-1 and TRBJ1-1; 9 bases match TRBD1. The CDR3 loop spans 13 amino acids. CDR1 is SQVTM and CDR2 is ANQGSEA in the germline V gene. The J segment lost 6 bases and the V segment lost 7 bases, leaving 9 bases of the junction unmatched. CDR3 loop: CSATTGGRSEAFF. The CDR3 DNA follows: TGCAGCGCCACGACAGGGGGTAGGTCTGAAGCTTTCTTT.

The chain uses TRBV4-1 and TRBJ2-7, with D perhaps matching TRBD2 (5 bases). V was trimmed by 1 base and J by 1 base, leaving 8 bases between them. The CDR3 extends over 14 amino acids. Germline lookup yields CDR1 MGHRA and CDR2 YSYEKL. Written as DNA, the CDR3 is TGCGCCAGCAGCCAAGCCAGCGGATCCTACGAGCAGTACTTC. Its translation is CASSQASGSYEQYF.

Notes on this clone: At one end the junction does not follow the germline gene, possibly because of a read error. This sequence joins TRBV7-7 and TRBJ2-5; 11 positions match TRBD2. The CDR3 spans 16 residues. Per germline, CDR1 SSHAT and CDR2 FNYEAQ (reference sequence). This CDR3 reads CASSLGLAGGKETQYF. CDR3 in DNA: TGTGCTAGCAGCTTAGGTCTAGCGGGAGGTAAAGAGACCCAGTACTTC.

The V gene is TRBV4-1, the J gene TRBJ2-1, with D possibly TRBD1 on 5 matching bases. There are 12 residues in the CDR3. CDR1 and CDR2 (germline): MGHRA, YSYEKL. V lost 3 bases to trimming and J lost 9 bases, with 9 bases between them. The DNA for the CDR3 is TGCGCCAGCAGCCAGACAGCTGTTGAGCAGTTCTTC. Amino acids: CASSQTAVEQFF.

As to this clone: Different DNA sequences within this sample yield the same CDR3. V usage is TRBV9 and J usage is TRBJ2-3; 13 nucleotides align to TRBD2. The CDR3 consists of 15 residues. V shed 2 bases and J 5 bases; nucleotides not matched to a gene: 2. The V gene's germline CDR1 is SGDLS and CDR2 YYNGEE. The CDR3 nucleotides read TGTGCCAGCAGCGTCCGACTAGCGGGAGGAGATACGCAGTATTTT. Translation: CASSVRLAGGDTQYF.

V gene TRBV6-5 combines with J gene TRBJ1-2; D uncertain. Germline values: CDR1 MNHEY, CDR2 SVGAGI. V shed 7 bases and J shed 5 bases, with 11 bases lying between them. The CDR3 is 12 amino acids. CDR3 loop: CASKTLHYGYTF. CDR3 in DNA: TGTGCCAGCAAAACCCTTCATTATGGCTACACCTTC.

This clone was seen more than once but under ten times. This chain connects TRBV18 to TRBJ1-5; 9 nucleotides line up with TRBD1. The CDR3 contains 15 residues. Germline-derived CDR1 and CDR2 are KGHSH and LQKENI. Losses at the gene ends were 6 bases for V and 4 bases for J; bases not matched to a gene: 7. The DNA for the CDR3 is TGTGCCAGCTCGCAGACAGGGGGAATTAATCAGCCCCAGCATTTT. As protein: CASSQTGGINQPQHF. The complete variable domain, with remaining parts taken from reference TRBV18 and TRBJ1-5, reads NAGVMQNPRHLVRRRGQEARLRCSPMKGHSHVYWYRQLPEEGLKFMVYLQKENIIDESGMPKERFSAEFPKEGPSILRIQQVVRGDSAAYFCASSQTGGINQPQHFGDGTRLSIL.